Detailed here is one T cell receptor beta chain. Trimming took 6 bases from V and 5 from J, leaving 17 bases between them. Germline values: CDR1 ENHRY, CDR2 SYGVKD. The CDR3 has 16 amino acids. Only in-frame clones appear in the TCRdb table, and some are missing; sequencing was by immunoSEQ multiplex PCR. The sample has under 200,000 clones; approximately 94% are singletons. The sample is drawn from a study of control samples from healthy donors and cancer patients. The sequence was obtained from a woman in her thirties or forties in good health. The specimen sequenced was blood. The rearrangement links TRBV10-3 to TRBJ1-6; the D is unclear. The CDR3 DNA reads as TGTGCCATCAGGAAAGAAGCCAATTTCCATAATTCACCCCTCCACTTT. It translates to CAIRKEANFHNSPLHF.